The clone carrying this TCR beta chain appeared once. Its target is not known. The sample comes from a study of vaccination effects on CD4 cells after COVID-19. The data were produced by immunoSEQ multiplex PCR, yet TCRdb's version contains in-frame clones alone and is incomplete. The sample has 41,000 or so clones; under 85% are singletons. V lost 4 bases to trimming and J lost 5 bases, with 13 bases between them. CDR3 length equals 15 residues. Looked up from germline, CDR1 is SGHRS and CDR2 is YFSETQ. Notes on the study in general: Cross-reaction with common cold coronaviruses was seen in only 1 of 255 vaccine-induced clones from healthy vaccinees.

Before sequencing, viral peptide pools were used by the ViraFEST assay to expand antigen-specific CD4+ T cells. Upon completion of 10 to 11 days in culture, CD4+ T cells were isolated. Vaccinated recipients, who were negative for nucleocapsid antibodies, had no history of SARS-CoV-2 infection. The chain has TRBV5-1 and TRBJ2-6, with D possibly being TRBD1 (5 bases). Material: CD4+ T cells from PBMCs cultured with HCoV-NL63 spike peptides, obtained before COVID-19 vaccination. The sequence derives from a human donor who received a COVID-19 vaccine. The CDR3 spells CASSPGISRANVLTF. In nucleotides, the CDR3 is TGCGCCAGCAGCCCAGGGATTTCTCGGGCCAACGTCCTGACTTTC.